One and the same sample provided the 2 T cell receptor beta chains below, sequenced in a study of T cell repertoires in cytomegalovirus infection. Using its own MiXCR run on the reads, TCRdb lists one record per CDR3 protein. The profile covers some 320,000 distinct CDR3 sequences, with 9.5% appearing a single time and roughly 4.5% taken by the ten largest. Sequenced input: PBMCs. These receptors were obtained from a human donor in good health (CMV status not recorded). Some clones in this sample may be carry-over from other donors' samples.

This chain connects TRBV7-9 to TRBJ1-5; D is undetermined. Trimming left V 1 base short and J 0 bases short, with 22 bases between. Germline loops: CDR1 SEHNR, CDR2 FQNEAQ (reference sequence). The CDR3 is 20 amino acids. CDR3 in DNA: TGTGCCAGCAGCTTAGGGGTGGGAGGGTTTGACGCGTATAGCAATCAGCCCCAGCATTTT. This translates into CASSLGVGGFDAYSNQPQHF.

This clonotype was counted only a few times. The chain combines TRBV12-3 or TRBV12-4 with TRBJ1-1, with a weak D call TRBD1 (6 bases). CDR3 length: 15 amino acids. V lost 2 bases to trimming and J lost 6 bases, with 16 bases between them. CDR3 loop: CASSLTGGREPEAFF. The DNA of the CDR3 is TGTGCCAGCAGTTTAACGGGGGGCAGGGAACCTGAAGCTTTCTTT.